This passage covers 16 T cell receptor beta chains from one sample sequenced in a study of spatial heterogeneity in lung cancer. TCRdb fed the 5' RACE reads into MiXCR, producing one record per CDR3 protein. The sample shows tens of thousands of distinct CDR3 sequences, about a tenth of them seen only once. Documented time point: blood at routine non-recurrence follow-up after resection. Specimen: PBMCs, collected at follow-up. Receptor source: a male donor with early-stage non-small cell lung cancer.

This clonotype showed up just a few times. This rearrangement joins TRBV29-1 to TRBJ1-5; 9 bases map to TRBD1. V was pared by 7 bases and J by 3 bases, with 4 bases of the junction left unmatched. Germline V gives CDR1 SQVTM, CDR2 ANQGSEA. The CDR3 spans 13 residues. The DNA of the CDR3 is TGCAGCGCAAGGACAGGGGACAATCAGCCCCAGCATTTT. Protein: CSARTGDNQPQHF.

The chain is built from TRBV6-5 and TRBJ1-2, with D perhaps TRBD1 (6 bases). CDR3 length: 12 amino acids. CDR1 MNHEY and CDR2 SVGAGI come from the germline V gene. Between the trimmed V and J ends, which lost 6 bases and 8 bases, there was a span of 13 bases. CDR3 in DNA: TGTGCCAGCAGAAGATACAGGGAAGGCTACACCTTC. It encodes CASRRYREGYTF.

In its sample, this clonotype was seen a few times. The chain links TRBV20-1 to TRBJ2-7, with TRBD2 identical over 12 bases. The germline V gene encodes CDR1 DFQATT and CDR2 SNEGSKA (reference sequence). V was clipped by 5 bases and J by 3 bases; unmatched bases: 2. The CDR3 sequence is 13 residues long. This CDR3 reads CSAPTSGGYEQYF. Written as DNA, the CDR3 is TGCAGTGCTCCGACTAGCGGGGGCTACGAGCAGTACTTC.

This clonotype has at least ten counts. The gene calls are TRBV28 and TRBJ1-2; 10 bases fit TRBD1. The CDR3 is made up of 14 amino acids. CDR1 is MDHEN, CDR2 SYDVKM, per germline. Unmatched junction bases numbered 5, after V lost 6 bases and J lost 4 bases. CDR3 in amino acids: CASSPDRGFYGYTF. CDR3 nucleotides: TGTGCCAGCAGCCCGGACAGGGGGTTCTATGGCTACACCTTC.

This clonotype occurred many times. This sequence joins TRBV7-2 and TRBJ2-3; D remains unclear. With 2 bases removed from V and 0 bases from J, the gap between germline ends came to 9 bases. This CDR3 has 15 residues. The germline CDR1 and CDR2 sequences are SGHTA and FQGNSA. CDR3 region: CASSLNPGSTDTQYF. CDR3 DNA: TGTGCCAGCAGCTTAAACCCCGGCAGCACAGATACGCAGTATTTT. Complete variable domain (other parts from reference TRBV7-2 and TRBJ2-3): GAGVSQSPSNKVTEKGKDVELRCDPISGHTALYWYRQSLGQGLEFLIYFQGNSAPDKSGLPSDRFSAERTGGSVSTLTIQRTQQEDSAVYLCASSLNPGSTDTQYFGPGTRLTVL.

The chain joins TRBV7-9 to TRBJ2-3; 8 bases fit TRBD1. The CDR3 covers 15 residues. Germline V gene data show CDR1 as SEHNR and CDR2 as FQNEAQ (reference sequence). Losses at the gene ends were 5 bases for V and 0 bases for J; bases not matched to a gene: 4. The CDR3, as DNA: TGTGCCAGCAGCCGACAGGGGTCTAGCACAGATACGCAGTATTTT. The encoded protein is CASSRQGSSTDTQYF. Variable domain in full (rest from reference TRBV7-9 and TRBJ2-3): DTGVSQNPRHKITKRGQNVTFRCDPISEHNRLYWYRQTLGQGPEFLTYFQNEAQLEKSRLLSDRFSAERPKGSFSTLEIQRTEQGDSAMYLCASSRQGSSTDTQYFGPGTRLTVL.

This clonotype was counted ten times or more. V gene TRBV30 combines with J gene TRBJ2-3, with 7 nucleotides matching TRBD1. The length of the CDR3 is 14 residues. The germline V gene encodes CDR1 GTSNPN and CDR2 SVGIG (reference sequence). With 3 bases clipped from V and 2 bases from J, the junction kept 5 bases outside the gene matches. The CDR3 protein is CAWSLGQATDTQYF. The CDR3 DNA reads TGTGCCTGGAGCCTCGGACAGGCCACAGATACGCAGTATTTT.

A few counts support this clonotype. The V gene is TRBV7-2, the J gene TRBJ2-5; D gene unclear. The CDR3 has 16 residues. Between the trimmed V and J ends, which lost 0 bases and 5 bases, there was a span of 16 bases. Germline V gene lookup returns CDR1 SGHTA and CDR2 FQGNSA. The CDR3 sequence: CASSLAGFSEVETQYF. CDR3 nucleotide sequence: TGTGCCAGCAGCTTAGCGGGTTTTTCAGAGGTGGAGACCCAGTACTTC.

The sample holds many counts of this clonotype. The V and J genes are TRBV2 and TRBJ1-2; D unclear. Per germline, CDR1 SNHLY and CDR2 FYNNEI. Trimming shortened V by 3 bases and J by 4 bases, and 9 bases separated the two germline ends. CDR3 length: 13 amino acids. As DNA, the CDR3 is TGTGCCAGCAGTGAGGAGGGTTCCTATGGCTACACCTTC. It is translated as CASSEEGSYGYTF.

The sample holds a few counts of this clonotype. As DNA, the CDR3 is TGCGCCAGCAGTGAAGGCAGGGTGTGGGAGCAGTACTTC. Encoded protein: CASSEGRVWEQYF. This chain connects TRBV10-2 to TRBJ2-7, with D possibly matching TRBD1 (5 bases). Trimming removed 3 bases at V and 7 bases at J, with 13 bases between. The CDR3 totals 13 residues. Germline V gene data show CDR1 as WSHSY and CDR2 as SAAADI.

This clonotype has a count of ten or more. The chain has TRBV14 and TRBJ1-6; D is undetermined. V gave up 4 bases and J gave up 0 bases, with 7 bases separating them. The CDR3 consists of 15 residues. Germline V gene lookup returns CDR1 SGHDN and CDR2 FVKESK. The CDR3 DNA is TGTGCCAGCAGCCCAGAAAACTCCTATAATTCACCCCTCCACTTT. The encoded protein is CASSPENSYNSPLHF.

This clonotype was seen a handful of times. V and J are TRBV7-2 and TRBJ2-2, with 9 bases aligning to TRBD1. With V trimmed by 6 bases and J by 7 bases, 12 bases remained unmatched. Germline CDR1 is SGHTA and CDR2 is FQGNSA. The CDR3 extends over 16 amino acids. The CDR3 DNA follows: TGTGCCAGCAGTCCCCGGACAGGGGCCAGCAACGGGGAGCTGTTTTTT. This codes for CASSPRTGASNGELFF.

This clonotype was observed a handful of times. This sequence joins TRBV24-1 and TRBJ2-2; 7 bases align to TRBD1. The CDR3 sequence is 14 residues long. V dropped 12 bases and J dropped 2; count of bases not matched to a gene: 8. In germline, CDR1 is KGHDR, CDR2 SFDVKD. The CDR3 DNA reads TGTGCCTCCCGGGACAGTCTTAACACCGGGGAGCTGTTTTTT. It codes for CASRDSLNTGELFF.

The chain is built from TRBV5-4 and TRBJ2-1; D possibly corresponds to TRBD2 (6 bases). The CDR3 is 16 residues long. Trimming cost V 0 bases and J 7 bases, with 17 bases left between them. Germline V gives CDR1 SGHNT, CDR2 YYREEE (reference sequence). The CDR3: CASSLVTGVTENEQFF. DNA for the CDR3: TGTGCCAGCAGCTTGGTGACGGGGGTCACCGAAAATGAGCAGTTCTTC.

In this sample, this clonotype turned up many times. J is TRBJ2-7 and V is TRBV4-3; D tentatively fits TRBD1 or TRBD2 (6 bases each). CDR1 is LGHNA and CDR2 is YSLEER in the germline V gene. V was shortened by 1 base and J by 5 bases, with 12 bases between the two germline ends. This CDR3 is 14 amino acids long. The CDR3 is CASSQVYGGDEQYF. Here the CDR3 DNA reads TGCGCCAGCAGCCAAGTATACGGGGGCGACGAGCAGTACTTC.

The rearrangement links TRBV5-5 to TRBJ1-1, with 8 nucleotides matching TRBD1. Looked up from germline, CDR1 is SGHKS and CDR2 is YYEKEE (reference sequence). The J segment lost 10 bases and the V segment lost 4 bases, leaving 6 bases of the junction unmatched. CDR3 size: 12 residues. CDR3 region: CASSLRTGRAFF. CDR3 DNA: TGTGCCAGCAGCCTAAGGACAGGGAGAGCTTTCTTT. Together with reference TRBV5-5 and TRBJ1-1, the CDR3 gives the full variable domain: DAGVTQSPTHLIKTRGQQVTLRCSPISGHKSVSWYQQVLGQGPQFIFQYYEKEERGRGNFPDRFSARQFPNYSSELNVNALLLGDSALYLCASSLRTGRAFFGQGTRLTVV.